The 24 T cell receptor beta chains below were found in one sample sequenced in a study of cytomegalovirus exposure and HLA in healthy donors. PCR was performed using 60 Vbeta and 13 Jbeta primers. The data were produced by immunoSEQ multiplex PCR, yet TCRdb's version contains in-frame clones alone and is incomplete. The sample holds some 70,000 clones; more than 60% are singletons and the top ten take 4% to 5.5%. The material sequenced was PBMCs. All receptors derive from a male donor in good health and CMV-seropositive.

This chain links TRBV19 with TRBJ1-5, with 8 bases fitting TRBD1. CDR3 size: 15 residues. The V gene's germline CDR1 is LNHDA and CDR2 SQIVND (reference sequence). V shed 8 bases and J 6 bases; nucleotides not matched to a gene: 12. In DNA form, the CDR3 reads TGTGCCAGTCAGAGACAGGGGCTAGTCTTTCAGCCCCAGCATTTT. It is translated as CASQRQGLVFQPQHF. The variable domain in full, completed from reference TRBV19 and TRBJ1-5, reads DGGITQSPKYLFRKEGQNVTLSCEQNLNHDAMYWYRQDPGQGLRLIYYSQIVNDFQKGDIAEGYSVSREKKESFPLTVTSAQKNPTAFYLCASQRQGLVFQPQHFGDGTRLSIL.

The rearrangement joins TRBV5-1 to TRBJ2-2, with D possibly being TRBD2 (6 bases). CDR3 length: 15 amino acids. Trimming shortened V by 1 base and J by 3 bases, and 10 bases separated the two germline ends. Germline-derived CDR1 and CDR2 are SGHRS and YFSETQ. The CDR3, as DNA: TGCGCCAGCAGCTTGAGGACTACCCACACCGGGGAGCTGTTTTTT. Amino acids: CASSLRTTHTGELFF.

This chain links TRBV4-1 with TRBJ1-1, with no clear D. CDR1 and CDR2 (germline): MGHRA, YSYEKL. This CDR3 region has 13 residues. The V end was cut by 6 bases, the J end by 0 bases, with 8 bases between. The CDR3 is CASSGELNTEAFF. The CDR3 DNA reads as TGCGCCAGCAGTGGAGAGTTGAACACTGAAGCTTTCTTT.

This sequence joins TRBV19 and TRBJ1-5; TRBD1 matches at 7 bases. V dropped 9 bases and J dropped 2; count of bases not matched to a gene: 7. The germline gives CDR1 LNHDA, CDR2 SQIVND (reference sequence). This CDR3 has 14 amino acids. The CDR3 spells CARSDRARNQPQHF. In DNA, the CDR3 is TGTGCCAGATCAGACAGGGCGCGCAATCAGCCCCAGCATTTT.

This clone was counted between two and nine times. This chain joins TRBV7-2 and TRBJ2-3; 11 nucleotides line up with TRBD2. The CDR3 has 16 residues. V was clipped by 3 bases and J by 6 bases; unmatched bases: 8. Germline V gives CDR1 SGHTA, CDR2 FQGNSA. Here the CDR3 reads CASSFNSGGVVDTQYF. In DNA, the CDR3 is TGTGCCAGCAGCTTCAATAGCGGGGGGGTTGTCGATACGCAGTATTTT.

The CDR3 sequence is CASSLTGGNQPQHF. CDR3 bases: TGTGCCAGCAGCCTTACAGGGGGCAATCAGCCCCAGCATTTT. The rearrangement uses TRBV7-9 and TRBJ1-5, with 7 nucleotides matching TRBD1. V lost 5 bases to trimming and J lost 2 bases; unmatched junction nucleotides: 3. This CDR3 has 14 residues. Per germline, CDR1 SEHNR and CDR2 FQNEAQ (reference sequence).

The rearrangement uses TRBV9 and TRBJ2-3; 12 bases align to TRBD2. Trimming removed 6 bases from V and 2 bases from J; junction bases left unmatched: 7. The germline CDR1 and CDR2 sequences are SGDLS and YYNGEE. The CDR3 has 16 residues. The DNA for the CDR3 is TGTGCCAGCACCCCTGGGACTAGCGGGCTCACAGATACGCAGTATTTT. Protein sequence: CASTPGTSGLTDTQYF.

The chain couples TRBV4-3 to TRBJ2-3, with a possible D match to TRBD2 (7 bases). Trimming took 3 bases from V and 9 from J, leaving 25 bases between them. Germline-derived CDR1 and CDR2 are LGHNA and YSLEER. The CDR3 has 17 residues. CDR3 in amino acids: CASSQSTGGGPGVTQYF. CDR3 DNA: TGCGCCAGCAGCCAGTCAACGGGCGGGGGCCCCGGAGTGACGCAGTATTTT.

The chain is built from TRBV19 and TRBJ2-2, with TRBD2 matching 7 bases. The CDR3 length is 13 residues. V was clipped by 6 bases and J by 4 bases; unmatched bases: 2. Germline CDR1 LNHDA, CDR2 SQIVND (reference sequence). The CDR3 sequence: CASSGGFTGELFF. The CDR3 DNA reads TGTGCCAGTAGCGGGGGGTTCACCGGGGAGCTGTTTTTT.

The genes are TRBV5-1 and TRBJ2-5; TRBD2 aligns across 9 bases. From germline, CDR1 is SGHRS and CDR2 YFSETQ. The length of the CDR3 is 16 residues. The ends lost 1 base at V and 5 bases at J; junction bases unmatched: 9. The chain's CDR3 is CASSLPSGDYRETQYF. The CDR3, as DNA: TGCGCCAGCAGCTTGCCTAGCGGGGATTACCGGGAGACCCAGTACTTC.

This rearrangement joins TRBV9 to TRBJ2-3, with 11 bases matching TRBD1. The CDR3 extends over 18 amino acids. Trimming took 0 bases from V and 2 from J; bases not matched to a gene: 8. The germline V gene has CDR1 SGDLS and CDR2 YYNGEE. For the CDR3, the DNA is TGTGCCAGCAGCGTAGACCTCGGACAGGGGGCTACCACAGATACGCAGTATTTT. Its translation: CASSVDLGQGATTDTQYF. Filled out from reference TRBV9 and TRBJ2-3, the complete variable domain reads DSGVTQTPKHLITATGQRVTLRCSPRSGDLSVYWYQQSLDQGLQFLIQYYNGEERAKGNILERFSAQQFPDLHSELNLSSLELGDSALYFCASSVDLGQGATTDTQYFGPGTRLTVL.

For this clone: One end of the junction does not line up with germline, which may come from a read error. The J gene is TRBJ2-7, the V gene TRBV7-8, with a weak D call TRBD1 (6 bases). Germline-derived CDR1 and CDR2 are SGHVS and FQNEAQ. This CDR3 has 12 residues. CDR3 sequence (DNA): TGTGCCAGCAGCGGTTACAGGGATTGGGCAGACTTC. Protein: CASSGYRDWADF.

The gene calls are TRBV30 and TRBJ2-2; 7 nucleotides agree with TRBD2. CDR1 and CDR2 (germline): GTSNPN, SVGIG (reference sequence). With V trimmed by 2 bases and J by 6 bases, 12 bases remained unmatched. The CDR3 has 16 residues. The CDR3 DNA reads TGTGCCTGGAGTTACGACTGGGGGGGGTGGCCCGGGGAGCTGTTTTTT. It yields the protein CAWSYDWGGWPGELFF.

This clone was detected many times. CDR3 nucleotides: TGTGCCAGCAGTGAAGTGGTGGCAGGGGCCTACAATGAGCAGTTCTTC. Protein sequence: CASSEVVAGAYNEQFF. The chain employs TRBV2 and TRBJ2-1; a possible D gene is TRBD1 (6 bases). Germline V gives CDR1 SNHLY, CDR2 FYNNEI. The ends were cut back, 1 base at V and 2 bases at J, with 12 bases in the middle. This CDR3 is built from 16 residues.

The chain combines TRBV6-4 with TRBJ2-3, with 11 nucleotides matching TRBD1. This CDR3 spans 14 amino acids. Trimming at V came to 4 bases and at J to 4 bases, leaving 1 base not matched to a gene. The germline V gene has CDR1 MRHNA and CDR2 SNTAGT. CDR3 amino acids: CASSGTGGADTQYF. Written as DNA, the CDR3 is TGTGCCAGCAGTGGGACAGGGGGCGCAGATACGCAGTATTTT.

The V gene is TRBV28, the J gene TRBJ1-1; D is perhaps TRBD1 (6 bases). Trimming left V 4 bases short and J 4 bases short, with 16 bases between. CDR1 and CDR2 from the germline V gene are MDHEN and SYDVKM. CDR3 size: 15 residues. This CDR3 is CASSSRGAGGTEAFF. The CDR3 DNA reads as TGTGCCAGCAGTTCGCGGGGGGCCGGGGGCACTGAAGCTTTCTTT.

The chain carries TRBV14 and TRBJ1-1; a possible D gene is TRBD1 (5 bases). With 6 bases removed from V and 2 bases from J, the gap between germline ends came to 28 bases. The CDR3 has 19 amino acids. Germline-derived CDR1 and CDR2 are SGHDN and FVKESK. Here the CDR3 DNA reads TGTGCCAGCAGTAGGTGGGAGGGGACGGCCGCCCAATACAACACTGAAGCTTTCTTT. Encoded protein: CASSRWEGTAAQYNTEAFF.

The chain uses TRBV18 and TRBJ2-2; TRBD1 aligns across 10 bases. CDR1 KGHSH and CDR2 LQKENI come from the germline V gene. J lost 7 bases, V lost 4 bases, and 6 bases had no gene match. This CDR3 is 15 amino acids long. The CDR3 region is CASSRGTGARGELFF. CDR3 nucleotide sequence: TGTGCCAGCTCACGCGGGACAGGGGCACGCGGGGAGCTGTTTTTT.

The chain combines TRBV4-3 with TRBJ2-1; TRBD2 is a possible D gene (8 bases). V was pared by 1 base and J by 3 bases, with 16 bases between. Germline lookup yields CDR1 LGHNA and CDR2 YSLEER. The CDR3 has 17 amino acids. The CDR3 nucleotides read TGCGCCAGCAGCCAAGCGGAGGGGGCGGGGGGCTACAATGAGCAGTTCTTC. The encoded protein is CASSQAEGAGGYNEQFF.

A few counts support this clone. This sequence joins TRBV5-1 and TRBJ1-2; D is ambiguous. The V and J ends lost 0 bases and 3 bases respectively, with 12 bases between them. CDR3 length: 15 amino acids. Germline V lookup: CDR1 SGHRS, CDR2 YFSETQ. CDR3 loop: CASSLAASGYYGYTF. The CDR3 region has the DNA TGCGCCAGCAGCTTGGCCGCCTCCGGGTACTATGGCTACACCTTC.

This sequence joins TRBV5-6 and TRBJ1-3; D call uncertain. Deletions cut 2 bases from V and 4 bases from J, with 10 bases between. Looked up from germline, CDR1 is SGHDT and CDR2 is YYEEEE. This CDR3 has 14 amino acids. In DNA form, the CDR3 reads TGTGCCAGCAGCTTAGAGTTGCCCGGAAACACCATATATTTT. It specifies CASSLELPGNTIYF.

The chain uses TRBV7-9 and TRBJ1-2; maybe TRBD1 (6 bases). V was shortened by 4 bases and J by 7 bases, with 19 bases between the two germline ends. The CDR3 consists of 15 residues. Per the germline V gene, CDR1 is SEHNR and CDR2 is FQNEAQ (reference sequence). DNA for the CDR3: TGTGCCAGCAGCTCCGCCGTGGGGGCTGGGGGTGGCTACACCTTC. Amino acids: CASSSAVGAGGGYTF.

This chain joins TRBV19 and TRBJ2-3; perhaps TRBD1 as D (5 bases). Germline V gene sequence: CDR1 LNHDA, CDR2 SQIVND (reference sequence). V lost 9 bases, J lost 1 base, and 17 bases lay in between. The length of the CDR3 is 15 residues. CDR3 residues: CASRTQGIGTDTQYF. CDR3 in DNA: TGTGCCAGCCGCACGCAGGGAATAGGCACAGATACGCAGTATTTT.

The rearrangement uses TRBV5-1 and TRBJ2-2; 7 positions match TRBD2. The CDR3 loop spans 16 amino acids. The germline V gene has CDR1 SGHRS and CDR2 YFSETQ. With 4 bases clipped from V and 0 bases from J, the junction kept 6 bases outside the gene matches. The CDR3 sequence: CASSARGEANTGELFF. As DNA, the CDR3 is TGCGCCAGCAGCGCCCGGGGGGAAGCGAACACCGGGGAGCTGTTTTTT.